The 10 T cell receptor beta chains below all came from one sample that was sequenced in a study of CD8 T cells in ankylosing spondylitis. TCRdb called the 5' RACE reads again in MiXCR, with one record for every CDR3 protein. Of 350,000 to 400,000 distinct CDR3 sequences listed, approximately 22% are singletons. The sample comprised blood, either unsorted or a sorted T cell fraction (not recorded which). These receptors were obtained from a male donor with ankylosing spondylitis or in good health (not recorded which).

This chain connects TRBV13 to TRBJ2-3; 10 bases line up with TRBD2. The germline gives CDR1 PRHDT, CDR2 FYEKMQ (reference sequence). The CDR3 has 15 amino acids. V was pared by 7 bases and J by 4 bases, with 8 bases of the junction left unmatched. The CDR3 DNA sequence: TGTGCCAGCAAGAACAGCGGGGGGGCGGCAGATACGCAGTATTTT. Its translation: CASKNSGGAADTQYF.

This clonotype was seen repeatedly, ten times or more. V gene TRBV10-3 combines with J gene TRBJ2-5; weak D call: TRBD1 (6 bases). This CDR3 spans 15 amino acids. The V end was cut by 2 bases, the J end by 3 bases, with 13 bases between. In germline, CDR1 is ENHRY, CDR2 SYGVKD. CDR3 bases: TGTGCCATCAGTGAGCAATACAGGGAAAAAGAGACCCAGTACTTC. This codes for CAISEQYREKETQYF.

This clonotype was counted only a few times. The gene calls are TRBV4-2 and TRBJ1-4; weak D call: TRBD1 (6 bases). V was trimmed by 5 bases and J by 6 bases, leaving 19 bases between them. The CDR3 consists of 16 residues. Germline V gene sequence: CDR1 LGHNA, CDR2 YNFKEQ. In DNA, the CDR3 is TGTGCCAGCAGCTCCCATCAGGGGACACGGGATGAAAAACTGTTTTTT. This sequence encodes CASSSHQGTRDEKLFF.

This clonotype turned up a few times. V and J are TRBV12-3 or TRBV12-4 and TRBJ2-1; either TRBD1 or TRBD2 may supply D (5 bases each). This CDR3 region has 15 residues. Trimming left V 1 base short and J 3 bases short, with 10 bases between. Written as DNA, the CDR3 is TGTGCCAGCAGTTTAGGAGGGGCTGACTACAATGAGCAGTTCTTC. This codes for CASSLGGADYNEQFF.

V gene TRBV29-1 combines with J gene TRBJ2-5; TRBD2 agrees at 12 bases. With 7 bases clipped from V and 1 base from J, the junction kept 4 bases outside the gene matches. This CDR3 comprises 14 residues. Germline V gene data show CDR1 as SQVTM and CDR2 as ANQGSEA. The CDR3 sequence: CSAPTSGGQETQYF. CDR3 DNA sequence: TGCAGCGCCCCGACTAGCGGGGGCCAAGAGACCCAGTACTTC.

The V call is TRBV7-9, the J call TRBJ2-5, with D uncertain. CDR1 and CDR2 from the germline V gene are SEHNR and FQNEAQ (reference sequence). Trimming took 3 bases from V and 4 from J, leaving 18 bases between them. The CDR3 totals 16 residues. This CDR3 is CASSLVENQWRETQYF. The CDR3 DNA reads as TGTGCCAGCAGCTTGGTGGAGAACCAGTGGCGAGAGACCCAGTACTTC.

This clonotype occurred a few times. CDR3 residues: CASMGGSNEQFF. The CDR3 nucleotides are TGTGCCAGCATGGGGGGCAGCAATGAGCAGTTCTTC. The V call is TRBV6-1, the J call TRBJ2-1; the D call may be TRBD1 or TRBD2 (6 bases each). V lost 7 bases and J lost 6, with 10 bases in between. Germline assignment: CDR1 MNHNS and CDR2 SASEGT. This CDR3 comprises 12 residues.

This clonotype was detected only a few times. J is TRBJ2-3 and V is TRBV28; D call uncertain. CDR3 length: 15 residues. V lost 3 bases and J lost 3, with 13 bases in between. Germline CDR1 MDHEN, CDR2 SYDVKM. The CDR3 loop is CASSFRVVGTDTQYF. The CDR3 DNA is TGTGCCAGCAGTTTTAGAGTAGTGGGGACAGATACGCAGTATTTT.

J is TRBJ2-3 and V is TRBV18; D is perhaps TRBD2 (6 bases). V was pared by 4 bases and J by 3 bases, with 20 bases between. The CDR3 loop spans 17 amino acids. CDR1 and CDR2 from the germline V gene are KGHSH and LQKENI. CDR3 residues: CASSQALSGVTTDTQYF. CDR3 DNA: TGTGCCAGCTCACAAGCCCTTTCGGGGGTCACAACAGATACGCAGTATTTT.

This clonotype was observed a handful of times. J is TRBJ2-7 and V is TRBV9, with D perhaps given as TRBD1 or TRBD2 (6 bases each). The CDR3 covers 13 residues. Trimming left V 3 bases short and J 0 bases short, with 7 bases between. Germline V gene data show CDR1 as SGDLS and CDR2 as YYNGEE. The DNA of the CDR3 is TGTGCCAGCAGCGAGGGGGGCTCCTACGAGCAGTACTTC. It codes for CASSEGGSYEQYF.